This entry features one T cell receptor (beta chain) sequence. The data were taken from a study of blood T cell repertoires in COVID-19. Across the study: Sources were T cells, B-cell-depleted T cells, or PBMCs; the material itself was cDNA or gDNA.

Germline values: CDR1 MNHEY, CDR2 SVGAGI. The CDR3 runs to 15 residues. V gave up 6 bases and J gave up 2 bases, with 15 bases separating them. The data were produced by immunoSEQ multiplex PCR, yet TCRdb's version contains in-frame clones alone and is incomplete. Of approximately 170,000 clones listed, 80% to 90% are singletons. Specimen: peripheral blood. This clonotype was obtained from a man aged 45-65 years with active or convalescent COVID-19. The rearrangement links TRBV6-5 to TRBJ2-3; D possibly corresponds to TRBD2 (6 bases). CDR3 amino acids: CASSSPGTFTDTQYF. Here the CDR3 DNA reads TGTGCCAGCAGCTCACCCGGGACTTTCACAGATACGCAGTATTTT.